One sample yielded the 15 T cell receptor beta chains listed below, sequenced in a study of breast tumors, draining lymph nodes, adjacent tissues. Samples came from axillary lymph nodes draining the breast cancer. TCRdb re-derived calls from the multiplex PCR reads in MiXCR, one entry per CDR3 protein. The sample carries about 130,000 distinct CDR3 sequences, about 20% recorded once. Sequencing was performed on axillary lymph node tissue. These receptors originate from a female donor with breast cancer. Some clones in this sample may be carry-over from other donors' samples.

This clonotype was detected ten times or more. The V gene is TRBV6-1, the J gene TRBJ2-3, with D possibly TRBD2 on 7 matching bases. The V end lost 3 bases, the J end lost 0 bases, and 10 bases lay between the germline ends. The germline CDR1 and CDR2 sequences are MNHNS and SASEGT. There are 15 residues in the CDR3. CDR3 sequence reads: CASSERGPSTDTQYF. The DNA of the CDR3 is TGTGCCAGCAGTGAGCGGGGGCCTAGCACAGATACGCAGTATTTT.

Remarks on this clonotype: It may be a read error: a sequence one base away is much more abundant. The chain carries TRBV6-5 and TRBJ1-5, with a weak D call TRBD1 (5 bases). Looked up from germline, CDR1 is MNHEY and CDR2 is SVGAGI. The CDR3 is 15 residues long. The CDR3 here is CASSYSRDSNQPRHF. The CDR3 coding sequence is TGTGCCAGCAGTTACAGCAGGGATAGCAATCAGCCCCGGCATTTT.

This clonotype was recorded at least ten times. The chain uses TRBV6-1 and TRBJ2-7; TRBD1 might be the D (6 bases). Germline V gene lookup returns CDR1 MNHNS and CDR2 SASEGT. The CDR3 length is 14 residues. V was shortened by 6 bases and J by 7 bases, with 19 bases between the two germline ends. For the CDR3, the DNA is TGTGCCAGCAGGGGGACCACAGGGAGTCGGGAGCAGTACTTC. Its translation: CASRGTTGSREQYF.

Ten or more counts support this clonotype. This chain uses TRBV6-1 with TRBJ1-2; D gene unclear. Per the germline V gene, CDR1 is MNHNS and CDR2 is SASEGT. V was cut by 4 bases and J by 1 base, with 10 bases left in between. The CDR3 consists of 14 residues. The CDR3 spells CASSGEPFNYGYTF. The CDR3, as DNA: TGTGCCAGCAGTGGAGAGCCCTTTAACTATGGCTACACCTTC.

This clonotype has a count of ten or more. The genes are TRBV20-1 and TRBJ1-4; D gene unclear. The CDR3 sequence is 15 residues long. The V end was cut by 0 bases, the J end by 2 bases, with 10 bases between. Germline values: CDR1 DFQATT, CDR2 SNEGSKA (reference sequence). The CDR3 region is CSARDQLPTNEKLFF. CDR3 sequence (DNA): TGCAGTGCTAGAGATCAGTTGCCGACTAATGAAAAACTGTTTTTT.

This clonotype was observed many times. This chain uses TRBV7-6 with TRBJ1-3, with TRBD1 as a possible D gene (6 bases). The CDR3 runs to 18 residues. V dropped 5 bases and J dropped 0 bases, with 20 bases sitting between them. The germline gives CDR1 SGHVS, CDR2 FNYEAQ. In nucleotides, the CDR3 is TGTGCCAGCAGCATATCCGGGGACACCCTATACTCTGGAAACACCATATATTTT. This codes for CASSISGDTLYSGNTIYF.

This clonotype has only a few counts. The rearrangement joins TRBV5-1 to TRBJ2-2, with a tentative D call TRBD2 (6 bases). In germline, CDR1 is SGHRS, CDR2 YFSETQ. V was trimmed by 2 bases and J by 3 bases, leaving 8 bases between them. The CDR3 length is 14 residues. This CDR3 reads CASSFGGDTGELFF. The CDR3 DNA follows: TGCGCCAGCAGCTTTGGAGGGGACACCGGGGAGCTGTTTTTT. Combining the CDR3 with reference TRBV5-1 and TRBJ2-2 gives the whole variable domain KAGVTQTPRYLIKTRGQQVTLSCSPISGHRSVSWYQQTPGQGLQFLFEYFSETQRNKGNFPGRFSGRQFSNSRSEMNVSTLELGDSALYLCASSFGGDTGELFFGEGSRLTVL.

A remark on this clonotype: This may be a read error: a much more frequent sequence differs by one nucleotide. The CDR3 region has the DNA TGTGCCGGCTCACCAAGCGTCTCCCCGTACGAGCAGTACTTC. This encodes CAGSPSVSPYEQYF. This rearrangement joins TRBV18 to TRBJ2-7, with no clear D. Looked up from germline, CDR1 is KGHSH and CDR2 is LQKENI. CDR3 length equals 14 residues.

About this clonotype itself: One base away lies a much larger clone, so this may be a sequencing read error. The J gene is TRBJ2-1, the V gene TRBV5-1, with 7 bases that match TRBD2. This CDR3 is 14 amino acids long. CDR1 is SGHRS, CDR2 YFSETQ, per germline. CDR3 sequence reads: CASSRGGALNGQFF. CDR3 nucleotide sequence: TGCGCCAGCAGCCGGGGAGGGGCGCTCAATGGGCAGTTCTTC.

This clonotype was seen at least ten times. The rearrangement joins TRBV7-2 to TRBJ2-2; D might be TRBD1 (5 bases). Germline values: CDR1 SGHTA, CDR2 FQGNSA. The CDR3 has 14 amino acids. V lost 5 bases, J lost 2 bases, and 9 bases lay in between. The CDR3 bases are TGTGCCAGCAGCGTCGACAGTAACACCGGGGAGCTGTTTTTT. Its translation: CASSVDSNTGELFF.

This clonotype has a count of ten or more. V and J are TRBV6-1 and TRBJ2-7, with D uncertain. In germline, CDR1 is MNHNS, CDR2 SASEGT. The CDR3 sequence is 10 residues long. The V gene lost 2 bases and the J gene lost 4 bases, with 0 bases spanning the gap. The DNA of the CDR3 is TGTGCCAGCAGTGAATACGAGCAGTACTTC. Protein sequence: CASSEYEQYF.

The chain joins TRBV9 to TRBJ2-5; 8 bases agree with TRBD2. The CDR3 is 14 residues long. CDR1 and CDR2 from the germline V gene are SGDLS and YYNGEE. V trimming: 3 bases; J trimming: 4 bases; junction bases outside the gene matches: 5. CDR3 DNA: TGTGCCAGCAGCGCCCGGACTAGCAGAGAGACCCAGTACTTC. Protein product: CASSARTSRETQYF.

This clonotype was detected ten times or more. The rearrangement uses TRBV5-5 and TRBJ2-7, with TRBD1 matching over 7 bases. Per germline, CDR1 SGHKS and CDR2 YYEKEE (reference sequence). There are 13 residues in the CDR3. The J segment lost 3 bases and the V segment lost 0 bases, leaving 0 bases of the junction unmatched. In nucleotides, the CDR3 is TGTGCCAGCAGCTTGGACAGGGGCTACGAGCAGTACTTC. Protein: CASSLDRGYEQYF.

This clonotype has at least ten counts. The chain has TRBV2 and TRBJ2-1; 10 bases match TRBD2. The CDR3 loop spans 18 amino acids. The V gene end was trimmed by 2 bases and the J gene end by 0 bases; junction bases not matched to a gene: 7. Germline V gene data show CDR1 as SNHLY and CDR2 as FYNNEI. As DNA, the CDR3 is TGTGCCAGCAGTGAACCTAGCGGGAGAAGGAGCTCCTACAATGAGCAGTTCTTC. Translated, it gives CASSEPSGRRSSYNEQFF.

At least ten counts were recorded for this clonotype. The gene calls are TRBV5-1 and TRBJ2-7; 8 nucleotides align to TRBD1. Germline assignment: CDR1 SGHRS and CDR2 YFSETQ. The ends lost 4 bases at V and 6 bases at J; junction bases unmatched: 9. This CDR3 is 14 amino acids long. CDR3 sequence: CASSIGQGLGEQYF. CDR3 DNA: TGCGCCAGCAGCATCGGACAGGGTTTAGGCGAGCAGTACTTC.